This T cell receptor (beta chain) was recorded in a study of cytomegalovirus exposure and HLA in healthy donors. Study outcomes and limitations: TCR beta chains numbering 150 to 200 were designated cytomegalovirus-associated. Reportedly, diagnosis of cytomegalovirus status by the classifier showed high specificity and sensitivity. Most sequenced TCRs were rare (though some public TCRs occurred in many donors).

Using immunoSEQ multiplex PCR, the repertoire was profiled, and TCRdb retains in-frame clones only, with some absent. This sample yields 250,000 to 400,000 clones, of which nearly 90% are seen a single time; roughly 0.96% belongs to the top ten. The germline V gene encodes CDR1 SGHDT and CDR2 YYEEEE. The CDR3 length is 17 residues. V lost 1 base to trimming and J lost 5 bases, with 22 bases between them. Points on this clone: Its specificity is unknown.

The chain links TRBV5-6 to TRBJ2-7; possible D gene TRBD2, 5 bases. This TCR came from a man under 40 in good health and CMV-seronegative. The material sequenced was PBMCs. The CDR3 DNA sequence: TGTGCCAGCAGCTTGACCGTCATCCGATCCCGGGAAAACGAGCAGTACTTC. Translation: CASSLTVIRSRENEQYF.